This T cell receptor (beta chain) was recorded in a study of blood T cell repertoires in COVID-19. Study-wide context: In each case, the material was cDNA or gDNA derived from T cells, B-cell-depleted T cells, or PBMCs.

The CDR3 contains 14 residues. V shed 0 bases and J 6 bases; nucleotides not matched to a gene: 5. Germline V lookup: CDR1 SGHRS, CDR2 YFSETQ. Generated by immunoSEQ multiplex PCR, the TCRdb table keeps only in-frame clones and is missing some. Altogether about 59,000 clones are present, 65% to 90% being singletons, with the ten largest covering around 17%. This clone was counted between two and nine times. The sequencing input was peripheral blood. This sequence joins TRBV5-1 and TRBJ2-7; 8 bases align to TRBD1. This TCR derives from a human donor in a cohort sampled during active COVID-19. Here the CDR3 DNA reads TGCGCCAGCAGCTTGGCCAAGGGACAGGTCGAGCAGTACTTC. Translating gives CASSLAKGQVEQYF.